A selection of T cell receptor beta chains follows, all from one sample in a study of glioma-infiltrating T cells after dendritic cell vaccination. The assay was immunoSEQ multiplex PCR, and TCRdb's table has in-frame clones only and misses some. Altogether 75,000 to 100,000 clones are present, 79% being singletons, with the ten largest covering 5.5% to 7%. Specimen: blood, collected before dendritic cell vaccination. The receptors were sampled from a human donor with glioblastoma. Both conserved end residues are part of each CDR3. Fields, in order: J gene, clone size, V gene, D gene, CDR3 protein, CDR3 DNA. D genes are given only for firm matches. Size values are once, few and many counts, or a class for expanded clones, and some rows have none.

>TRBJ2-7|.|TRBV5-6|.
CASRPQGAGSGRGEQYF
TGTGCCAGCAGGCCACAGGGGGCAGGTAGCGGGAGAGGCGAGCAGTACTTC
>TRBJ2-1|.|TRBV11-3|TRBD2
CASSLTSGANNEQFF
TGTGCCAGCAGTCTCACTAGCGGGGCTAACAATGAGCAGTTCTTC
>TRBJ1-2|.|TRBV4-1|.
CASSQAGRGYGYTF
TGCGCCAGCAGCCAAGCCGGCAGGGGCTATGGCTACACCTTC
>TRBJ2-1|once|TRBV9|TRBD2
CASSPRAGTSGNYNEQFF
TGTGCCAGCAGCCCACGGGCCGGGACTAGCGGGAACTACAATGAGCAGTTCTTC
>TRBJ2-3|.|TRBV5-1|.
CASSSWTEDTQYF
TGCGCCAGCAGCTCCTGGACTGAGGATACGCAGTATTTT
>TRBJ2-7|many|TRBV11-1|TRBD2
CASSLAAGFTYEQYF
TGTGCCAGCAGCTTAGCAGCGGGATTCACCTACGAGCAGTACTTC
>TRBJ2-3|.|TRBV27|TRBD1
CASSSPTGGGTDTQYF
TGTGCCAGCAGTTCCCCGACAGGGGGAGGGACAGATACGCAGTATTTT
>TRBJ2-3|.|TRBV25-1|TRBD2
CASSGSGGVTDTQYF
TGTGCCAGCAGTGGGAGCGGGGGAGTCACAGATACGCAGTATTTT
>TRBJ1-6|once|TRBV6-1|.
CASRIAPYNSPLHF
TGTGCCAGCAGGATAGCCCCTTATAATTCACCCCTCCACTTT
>TRBJ1-6|.|TRBV19|TRBD1
CATGVGNSPLHF
TGTGCAACAGGGGTAGGAAATTCACCCCTCCACTTT
>TRBJ2-1|.|TRBV7-3|TRBD1
CASSVDRVGEQFF
TGTGCCAGCAGCGTGGACAGGGTGGGTGAGCAGTTCTTC
>TRBJ1-1|.|TRBV6-1|TRBD1
CASSGTGTGNTEAFF
TGTGCCAGCAGTGGGACCGGGACAGGGAACACTGAAGCTTTCTTT
>TRBJ2-7|.|TRBV5-1|TRBD1
CASSEYRGSNEQYF
TGCGCCAGCAGCGAATACAGGGGTAGCAACGAGCAGTACTTC
>TRBJ1-3|.|TRBV6-5|.
CASSWEISGNTIYF
TGTGCCAGCAGTTGGGAGATCTCTGGAAACACCATATATTTT
>TRBJ1-2|.|TRBV11-2|.
CASSPFEVAYGYTF
TGTGCCAGCAGCCCCTTCGAAGTGGCCTATGGCTACACCTTC
>TRBJ2-3|.|TRBV28|TRBD2
CASSRGLAGPSTDTQYF
TGTGCCAGCTCCCGGGGACTAGCGGGGCCTAGCACAGATACGCAGTATTTT
>TRBJ2-2|.|TRBV7-2|.
CASSLASYTGELFF
TGTGCCAGCAGCTTAGCCTCCTACACCGGGGAGCTGTTTTTT
>TRBJ1-1|.|TRBV7-2|.
CASSLLHTGHTEAFF
TGTGCCAGCAGCTTATTGCACACAGGGCACACTGAAGCTTTCTTT
>TRBJ2-5|.|TRBV2|TRBD2
CASSEGGSGGETQYF
TGTGCCAGCAGTGAGGGCGGGAGTGGAGGGGAGACCCAGTACTTC
>TRBJ2-7|.|TRBV30|TRBD1
CACTGGFGEQYF
TGTGCCTGCACAGGGGGTTTTGGGGAGCAGTACTTC
>TRBJ2-7|.|TRBV20-1|.
CSARGRYEQYF
TGCAGTGCTAGAGGTAGATACGAGCAGTACTTC
>TRBJ1-1|.|TRBV6-1|.
CASTEISGRKGFF
TGTGCCAGCACCGAGATCAGCGGTCGAAAAGGTTTCTTT
>TRBJ1-5|.|TRBV6-1|TRBD1
CASRVDRGLYQPQHF
TGTGCCAGCAGGGTCGACAGGGGGTTGTATCAGCCCCAGCATTTT
>TRBJ1-6|.|TRBV6-1|.
CASRGGDSPLHF
TGTGCCAGCAGGGGGGGGGATTCACCCCTCCACTTT
>TRBJ2-3|.|TRBV19|TRBD1
CASSHTGTGLYDTQYF
TGTGCCAGTAGTCATACCGGGACAGGGTTATACGATACGCAGTATTTT
>TRBJ1-2|.|TRBV30|.
CAWSRERGYTF
TGTGCCTGGAGTAGGGAGCGGGGCTACACCTTC
>TRBJ1-2|.|TRBV19|.
CASSPRQNYGYTF
TGTGCCAGTAGTCCTCGACAGAACTATGGCTACACCTTC
>TRBJ2-7|.|TRBV6-5|TRBD2
CASSLGLAGVNEQYF
TGTGCCAGCAGCCTCGGACTAGCGGGAGTCAACGAGCAGTACTTC
>TRBJ1-2|once|TRBV19|.
CASSIDGTTYGYTF
TGTGCCAGTAGTATAGATGGGACAACCTATGGCTACACCTTC
>TRBJ2-1|.|TRBV10-1|.
CASSEMEGRNEQFF
TGCGCCAGCAGTGAGATGGAGGGTCGCAATGAGCAGTTCTTC
>TRBJ1-3|.|TRBV6-5|.
CASSEGVYSGNTIYF
TGTGCCAGCAGCGAGGGGGTTTACTCTGGAAACACCATATATTTT
>TRBJ1-3|.|TRBV5-8|.
CASSFGQSSGNTIYF
TGTGCCAGCAGCTTCGGACAGAGCTCTGGAAACACCATATATTTT
>TRBJ2-3|.|TRBV10-3|.
CAISEGGGEVDTQYF
TGTGCCATCAGTGAAGGAGGCGGGGAAGTAGATACGCAGTATTTT
>TRBJ1-2|.|TRBV18|TRBD1
CASSPRQGGANYGYTF
TGTGCCAGCTCCCCCAGACAGGGAGGAGCTAACTATGGCTACACCTTC
>TRBJ1-5|.|TRBV7-3|.
CASSLTLWEARAWEPQHF
TGTGCCAGCAGCTTAACTCTATGGGAGGCCAGAGCGTGGGAGCCCCAGCATTTT
>TRBJ2-2|.|TRBV7-9|TRBD1
CASSLGPAGQVWELFF
TGTGCCAGCAGCTTAGGGCCTGCGGGACAGGTTTGGGAGCTGTTTTTT
>TRBJ1-2|.|TRBV6-1|.
CASSERRGGYGYTF
TGTGCCAGCAGTGAAAGGCGGGGCGGCTATGGCTACACCTTC
>TRBJ2-6|few|TRBV28|TRBD1
CASSQATGLAGANVLTF
TGTGCCAGCAGTCAGGCGACAGGGCTCGCTGGGGCCAACGTCCTGACTTTC
>TRBJ1-2|.|TRBV28|.
CASSLTDQGNYGYTF
TGTGCCAGCAGTCTAACCGATCAGGGGAACTATGGCTACACCTTC
>TRBJ1-6|.|TRBV2|TRBD1
CASRDRVNSPLHF
TGTGCCAGCAGGGACAGGGTTAATTCACCCCTCCACTTT
>TRBJ2-5|few|TRBV10-2|TRBD2
CASSESARLAGGTQYF
TGCGCCAGCAGTGAGTCGGCCCGACTAGCGGGGGGAACCCAGTACTTC
>TRBJ1-5|many|TRBV19|.
CATSRRGAGNQPQHF
TGTGCCACCTCACGGAGAGGAGCCGGCAATCAGCCCCAGCATTTT
>TRBJ2-1|.|TRBV5-1|.
CASSASGNNNEQFF
TGCGCCAGCAGCGCGTCCGGGAACAACAATGAGCAGTTCTTC
>TRBJ1-2|.|TRBV18|.
CASSPRYTEGYTF
TGTGCCAGCTCACCACGGTACACCGAAGGCTACACCTTC
>TRBJ1-5|.|TRBV20-1|.
CRRDSNQPQHF
TGCAGGCGGGATAGCAATCAGCCCCAGCATTTT
>TRBJ2-1|many|TRBV7-2|.
CASSLGLGPYNEQFF
TGTGCCAGCAGCTTAGGACTAGGCCCCTACAATGAGCAGTTCTTC
>TRBJ1-2|few|TRBV2|TRBD1
CASSLTGDATFNGYTF
TGTGCCAGCAGCTTGACAGGGGACGCCACCTTTAATGGCTACACCTTC
>TRBJ1-4|few|TRBV6-4|.
CASTGVVMGKLFF
TGTGCCAGCACGGGGGTGGTAATGGGAAAACTGTTTTTT